The next 32 T cell receptor beta chains were all read from a single sample in a study of blood T cell repertoires in COVID-19. Sequencing used immunoSEQ multiplex PCR; TCRdb keeps in-frame clones, though not all of them. The sample records 150,000 to 200,000 clones, nearly 90% being singletons. The sequenced material came from peripheral blood. Receptors originate from a man aged 50 to 59 with acute or convalescent COVID-19.

The chain carries TRBV28 and TRBJ1-5; 11 positions match TRBD1. Germline V gene data show CDR1 as MDHEN and CDR2 as SYDVKM. The CDR3 contains 16 residues. J was trimmed by 4 bases and V by 5 bases; bases with no gene match: 7. The CDR3 loop is CASSLGTGGINQPQHF. CDR3 nucleotides: TGTGCCAGCAGTCTCGGGACAGGGGGGATTAATCAGCCCCAGCATTTT.

The count of this clone is one. The genes are TRBV3-1 (or the pseudogene TRBV3-2) and TRBJ1-6, with a weak D call TRBD1 (5 bases). V dropped 0 bases and J dropped 10 bases, with 13 bases sitting between them. The CDR3 is made up of 15 amino acids. Germline V CDR1 and CDR2: LGHDT, YNNKEL (reference sequence). In DNA form, the CDR3 reads TGTGCCAGCAGCCAAGAGTCGCAGGGCAGGTCACCCCTCCACTTT. Its translation is CASSQESQGRSPLHF.

The chain has TRBV5-6 and TRBJ2-1; D is undetermined. Trimming took off 2 bases at V and 1 base at J, with 16 bases between the two ends. The CDR3 is 17 residues long. From germline, CDR1 is SGHDT and CDR2 YYEEEE. The CDR3 protein is CASSFSSFKPSYNEQFF. Written as DNA, the CDR3 is TGTGCCAGCAGCTTTAGTAGCTTTAAACCGTCCTACAATGAGCAGTTCTTC.

This sequence joins TRBV28 and TRBJ1-1, with TRBD1 matching 8 bases. Trimming took 7 bases from V and 8 from J; bases not matched to a gene: 6. Per the germline V gene, CDR1 is MDHEN and CDR2 is SYDVKM. CDR3 length equals 12 residues. CDR3 region: CASIQGAEEAFF. CDR3 DNA sequence: TGTGCCAGCATCCAGGGGGCAGAGGAAGCTTTCTTT. The full variable domain, completed using reference TRBV28 and TRBJ1-1, is DVKVTQSSRYLVKRTGEKVFLECVQDMDHENMFWYRQDPGLGLRLIYFSYDVKMKEKGDIPEGYSVSREKKERFSLILESASTNQTSMYLCASIQGAEEAFFGQGTRLTVV.

The chain combines TRBV7-2 with TRBJ1-2, with a possible D match to TRBD1 (6 bases). The CDR3 sequence is 19 residues long. The V and J ends lost 1 base and 1 base respectively, with 22 bases between them. The V gene's germline CDR1 is SGHTA and CDR2 FQGNSA. The CDR3 DNA sequence: TGTGCCAGCAGCTTAGGTCGTCGGCGGGAGGGGGACTTTAACTATGGCTACACCTTC. This translates into CASSLGRRREGDFNYGYTF.

The V call is TRBV29-1, the J call TRBJ2-3; 7 positions agree with TRBD2. The CDR3 is made up of 16 amino acids. Germline CDR1 SQVTM, CDR2 ANQGSEA. Losses at the gene ends were 4 bases for V and 4 bases for J; bases not matched to a gene: 14. The CDR3 loop reads CSVVWGGRGRADTQYF. The CDR3 region has the DNA TGCAGCGTTGTATGGGGAGGGCGCGGGCGGGCAGATACGCAGTATTTT.

The chain combines TRBV4-1 with TRBJ1-2; possibly TRBD1 for D (6 bases). Germline loops: CDR1 MGHRA, CDR2 YSYEKL. The CDR3 totals 14 residues. V was pared by 0 bases and J by 4 bases, with 9 bases between. DNA for the CDR3: TGCGCCAGCAGCCAAGAACAGGGCGTCTATGGCTACACCTTC. Translating it yields CASSQEQGVYGYTF.

This chain joins TRBV10-3 and TRBJ2-5; no definite D call. The CDR3 is made up of 11 amino acids. Germline loops: CDR1 ENHRY, CDR2 SYGVKD. Trimming removed 6 bases at V and 5 bases at J, with 7 bases between. DNA of the CDR3: TGTGCCATCAGGAACATGGAGACCCAGTACTTC. This codes for CAIRNMETQYF.

J is TRBJ1-2 and V is TRBV6-2 or TRBV6-3; TRBD1 agrees at 7 bases. The V gene end was trimmed by 2 bases and the J gene end by 2 bases; junction bases not matched to a gene: 8. This CDR3 is built from 16 residues. The germline V gene has CDR1 MNHEY and CDR2 SVGEGT. The CDR3 loop is CASSYGEGASNYGYTF. CDR3 nucleotide sequence: TGTGCCAGCAGTTACGGTGAGGGGGCGTCAAACTATGGCTACACCTTC.

This clone was recorded once. This chain joins TRBV15 and TRBJ2-5; no firm D call. Trimming stripped 2 bases from V and 0 bases from J, with 4 bases between. Germline CDR1 and CDR2: LNHNV and YYDKDF (reference sequence). The length of the CDR3 is 13 residues. CDR3 sequence: CATSRQNQETQYF. CDR3 nucleotide sequence: TGTGCCACCAGCAGACAGAACCAAGAGACCCAGTACTTC.

V is TRBV6-5 and J is TRBJ1-6, with D tentatively TRBD1 (5 bases). V was pared by 1 base and J by 8 bases, with 9 bases between. CDR3 length equals 14 residues. Germline lookup yields CDR1 MNHEY and CDR2 SVGAGI. In DNA, the CDR3 is TGTGCCAGCAGTTACTTTCAGGGTTATTCACCCCTCCACTTT. It is translated as CASSYFQGYSPLHF.

The chain joins TRBV7-8 to TRBJ2-2; 13 positions agree with TRBD2. The germline V gene encodes CDR1 SGHVS and CDR2 FQNEAQ. The CDR3 is made up of 19 amino acids. Trimming at V came to 2 bases and at J to 6 bases, leaving 12 bases not matched to a gene. The CDR3 nucleotides are TGTGCCAGCAGCTTACGGGTGGGACTAGCGGGGACGGTTTCCGGGGAGCTGTTTTTT. Amino acids: CASSLRVGLAGTVSGELFF.

V usage is TRBV5-1 and J usage is TRBJ2-1; the D is unclear. This CDR3 comprises 14 residues. Germline CDR1 and CDR2: SGHRS and YFSETQ. Between the trimmed V and J ends, which lost 1 base and 4 bases, there was a span of 9 bases. CDR3 in DNA: TGCGCCAGCAGCTTGCAGGCTCAGTACAATGAGCAGTTCTTC. This encodes CASSLQAQYNEQFF.

This clone was observed once. J is TRBJ2-6 and V is TRBV4-2; 7 positions agree with TRBD1. J lost 2 bases, V lost 1 base, and 11 bases had no gene match. In germline, CDR1 is LGHNA, CDR2 YNFKEQ. CDR3 length equals 19 residues. The CDR3 loop is CASSQVAGITGAGANVLTF. The CDR3 region has the DNA TGTGCCAGCAGCCAAGTTGCGGGCATAACAGGGGCTGGGGCCAACGTCCTGACTTTC.

The chain carries TRBV7-9 and TRBJ2-7; D is undetermined. The V gene's germline CDR1 is SEHNR and CDR2 FQNEAQ (reference sequence). CDR3 length equals 14 residues. V lost 0 bases, J lost 1 base, and 7 bases lay in between. The CDR3 is CASSLAFTSYEQYF. The CDR3 nucleotides are TGTGCCAGCAGCTTAGCGTTCACTTCCTACGAGCAGTACTTC.

Here the CDR3 reads CASYGTGIREQYF. The CDR3 region has the DNA TGTGCCAGCTACGGGACAGGGATCAGGGAGCAGTACTTC. The chain uses TRBV6-5 and TRBJ2-7; 9 positions agree with TRBD1. With 8 bases clipped from V and 7 bases from J, the junction kept 9 bases outside the gene matches. The germline gives CDR1 MNHEY, CDR2 SVGAGI. The CDR3 covers 13 residues.

The chain combines TRBV6-5 with TRBJ1-1, with TRBD1 matching over 7 bases. Germline V gives CDR1 MNHEY, CDR2 SVGAGI. The CDR3 has 14 amino acids. Trimming took 6 bases from V and 1 from J; bases not matched to a gene: 5. The CDR3 loop is CASSWGTANTEAFF. The CDR3 region has the DNA TGTGCCAGCAGCTGGGGGACAGCGAACACTGAAGCTTTCTTT.

This clone was picked up one time. This sequence joins TRBV19 and TRBJ1-5; 8 bases align to TRBD1. Germline V gives CDR1 LNHDA, CDR2 SQIVND (reference sequence). With 9 bases clipped from V and 2 bases from J, the junction kept 12 bases outside the gene matches. This CDR3 has 16 amino acids. CDR3 in amino acids: CARPTLTGGGNQPQHF. The CDR3 nucleotides read TGTGCCAGGCCTACTCTCACAGGGGGAGGCAATCAGCCCCAGCATTTT.

V usage is TRBV5-1 and J usage is TRBJ1-4, with a tentative D call TRBD1 (6 bases). The germline CDR1 and CDR2 sequences are SGHRS and YFSETQ. The germline V and J ends were trimmed by 4 bases and 7 bases, with 17 bases remaining between them. The CDR3 consists of 15 residues. CDR3 in DNA: TGCGCCAGCAGCCCCGACAGGCACCGGGGTGAAAAACTGTTTTTT. This encodes CASSPDRHRGEKLFF.

The chain employs TRBV12-3 or TRBV12-4 and TRBJ2-2; TRBD1 might be the D (6 bases). V was trimmed by 5 bases and J by 6 bases, leaving 7 bases between them. The CDR3 runs 12 residues. The CDR3 loop is CASSGGPGELFF. For the CDR3, the DNA is TGTGCCAGCAGTGGGGGCCCCGGGGAGCTGTTTTTT.

The V call is TRBV9, the J call TRBJ1-1; no clear D. The CDR3 runs 15 residues. The V gene lost 0 bases and the J gene lost 6 bases, with 15 bases spanning the gap. Germline lookup yields CDR1 SGDLS and CDR2 YYNGEE. CDR3 residues: CASSVDSRGRAEAFF. The CDR3 nucleotides are TGTGCCAGCAGCGTAGACTCTCGGGGAAGGGCTGAAGCTTTCTTT.

The chain couples TRBV9 to TRBJ1-1; weak D call: TRBD1 (6 bases). The CDR3 totals 15 residues. Germline assignment: CDR1 SGDLS and CDR2 YYNGEE. V shed 0 bases and J shed 1 base, with 10 bases lying between them. The CDR3 DNA reads TGTGCCAGCAGCGTAGTGCTGGGGGCGAACACTGAAGCTTTCTTT. Amino acids: CASSVVLGANTEAFF.

This rearrangement joins TRBV10-2 to TRBJ2-7; 7 bases map to TRBD1. V was clipped by 4 bases and J by 2 bases; unmatched bases: 2. Germline-derived CDR1 and CDR2 are WSHSY and SAAADI. This CDR3 has 13 residues. The CDR3: CASSVQGTYEQYV. As DNA, the CDR3 is TGCGCCAGCAGTGTACAGGGGACCTACGAGCAGTACGTC.

The chain recombines TRBV19 with TRBJ1-5; 9 nucleotides align to TRBD1. The CDR3 contains 15 residues. Germline V gene lookup returns CDR1 LNHDA and CDR2 SQIVND (reference sequence). Trimming cost V 6 bases and J 2 bases; bases outside gene matches: 5. The CDR3 sequence: CASSQTGGGNQPQHF. CDR3 bases: TGTGCCAGTAGCCAGACAGGGGGGGGCAATCAGCCCCAGCATTTT. Full variable domain (missing parts from reference TRBV19 and TRBJ1-5): DGGITQSPKYLFRKEGQNVTLSCEQNLNHDAMYWYRQDPGQGLRLIYYSQIVNDFQKGDIAEGYSVSREKKESFPLTVTSAQKNPTAFYLCASSQTGGGNQPQHFGDGTRLSIL.

The rearrangement links TRBV4-3 to TRBJ2-2; D is ambiguous. Trimming took 0 bases from V and 0 from J, leaving 14 bases between them. CDR1 is LGHNA and CDR2 is YSLEER in the germline V gene. CDR3 length equals 18 residues. CDR3 region: CASSQEWVSYTNTGELFF. CDR3 DNA: TGCGCCAGCAGCCAAGAATGGGTTAGCTACACGAACACCGGGGAGCTGTTTTTT.

The CDR3 region has the DNA TGTGCCAGCAGCTTGGCCTCGGGGACAGATACGCAGTATTTT. Translation gives CASSLASGTDTQYF. This chain uses TRBV5-4 with TRBJ2-3; a weak D match, TRBD2 (5 bases). This CDR3 spans 14 amino acids. Trimming stripped 0 bases from V and 3 bases from J, with 8 bases between. Germline loops: CDR1 SGHNT, CDR2 YYREEE (reference sequence).

The chain recombines TRBV19 with TRBJ1-5; a possible D gene is TRBD1 (6 bases). In germline, CDR1 is LNHDA, CDR2 SQIVND (reference sequence). V lost 2 bases, J lost 5 bases, and 13 bases lay in between. The CDR3 spans 15 residues. As DNA, the CDR3 is TGTGCCAGTAGTATATGGGACAACAGCTATCAGCCCCAGCATTTT. The encoded protein is CASSIWDNSYQPQHF.

The chain recombines TRBV7-3 with TRBJ2-1, with 8 positions matching TRBD2. Germline assignment: CDR1 SGHTA and CDR2 FQGTGA. The V and J ends lost 5 bases and 8 bases, in that order; junction bases with no gene match: 11. The CDR3 extends over 15 amino acids. This CDR3 reads CASSPQRTSNDEQFF. In nucleotides, the CDR3 is TGTGCCAGCAGCCCACAGAGGACTAGCAACGATGAGCAGTTCTTC.

This clone was found a few times. The CDR3 DNA follows: TGTGCCAGCAGCTTTCCCCGGGCGGGAGCGGCTGAAGCTTTCTTT. Protein product: CASSFPRAGAAEAFF. The chain combines TRBV7-8 with TRBJ1-1; unclear D gene. The ends were cut back, 3 bases at V and 6 bases at J, with 17 bases in the middle. There are 15 residues in the CDR3. CDR1 SGHVS and CDR2 FQNEAQ come from the germline V gene.

The table lists this clone with a few counts. This chain uses TRBV9 with TRBJ2-2; the match to TRBD2 covers 12 bases. This CDR3 contains 16 residues. Germline loops: CDR1 SGDLS, CDR2 YYNGEE. The J segment lost 7 bases and the V segment lost 4 bases, leaving 8 bases of the junction unmatched. The CDR3 loop reads CASSPRLAGEIGELFF. The CDR3 DNA reads TGTGCCAGCAGCCCCCGACTAGCGGGGGAAATCGGGGAGCTGTTTTTT.

The chain is built from TRBV20-1 and TRBJ2-3, with D unresolved. Per germline, CDR1 DFQATT and CDR2 SNEGSKA (reference sequence). V was shortened by 3 bases and J by 0 bases, with 10 bases between the two germline ends. This CDR3 contains 14 residues. In DNA form, the CDR3 reads TGCAGTGCTAGTGCGGTCGGTAGCACAGATACGCAGTATTTT. As protein: CSASAVGSTDTQYF.

This chain uses TRBV11-2 with TRBJ1-2; TRBD1 agrees at 8 bases. The CDR3 has 14 amino acids. V was clipped by 1 base and J by 8 bases; unmatched bases: 6. CDR1 and CDR2 (germline): SGHAT, FQNNGV. The chain's CDR3 is CASSLGSAGGGYTF. The CDR3 DNA sequence: TGTGCCAGCAGCTTAGGCTCGGCAGGGGGCGGCTACACCTTC. Supplemented by reference TRBV11-2 and TRBJ1-2, the full variable domain reads EAGVAQSPRYKIIEKRQSVAFWCNPISGHATLYWYQQILGQGPKLLIQFQNNGVVDDSQLPKDRFSAERLKGVDSTLKIQPAKLEDSAVYLCASSLGSAGGGYTFGSGTRLTVV.